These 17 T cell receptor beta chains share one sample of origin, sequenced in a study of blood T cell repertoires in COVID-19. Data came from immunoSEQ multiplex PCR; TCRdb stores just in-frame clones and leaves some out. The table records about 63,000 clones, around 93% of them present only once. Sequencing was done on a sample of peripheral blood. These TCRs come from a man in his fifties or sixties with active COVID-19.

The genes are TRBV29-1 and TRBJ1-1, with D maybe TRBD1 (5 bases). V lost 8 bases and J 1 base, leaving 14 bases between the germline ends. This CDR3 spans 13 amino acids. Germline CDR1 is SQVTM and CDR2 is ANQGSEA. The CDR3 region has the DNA TGCAGCATAACAGGACACCAGAACACTGAAGCTTTCTTT. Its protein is CSITGHQNTEAFF.

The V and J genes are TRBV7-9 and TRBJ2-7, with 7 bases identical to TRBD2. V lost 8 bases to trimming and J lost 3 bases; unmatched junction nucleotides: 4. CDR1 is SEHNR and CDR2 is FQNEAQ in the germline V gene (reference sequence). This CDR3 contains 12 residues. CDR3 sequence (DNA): TGTGCCAGCCGGGACTACCACTACGAGCAGTACTTC. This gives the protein CASRDYHYEQYF.

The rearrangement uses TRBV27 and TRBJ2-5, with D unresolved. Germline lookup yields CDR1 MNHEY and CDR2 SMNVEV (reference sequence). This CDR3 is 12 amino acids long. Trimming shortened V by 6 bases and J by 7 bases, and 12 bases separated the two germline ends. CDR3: CASSPPGGTQYF. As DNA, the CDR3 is TGTGCCAGCAGCCCCCCCGGCGGGACCCAGTACTTC.

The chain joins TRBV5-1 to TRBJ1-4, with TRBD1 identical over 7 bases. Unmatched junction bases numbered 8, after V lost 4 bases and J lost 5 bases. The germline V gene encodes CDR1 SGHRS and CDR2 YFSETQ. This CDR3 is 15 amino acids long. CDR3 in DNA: TGCGCCAGCAGCCTATCCGGGACAGACAATGAAAAACTGTTTTTT. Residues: CASSLSGTDNEKLFF.

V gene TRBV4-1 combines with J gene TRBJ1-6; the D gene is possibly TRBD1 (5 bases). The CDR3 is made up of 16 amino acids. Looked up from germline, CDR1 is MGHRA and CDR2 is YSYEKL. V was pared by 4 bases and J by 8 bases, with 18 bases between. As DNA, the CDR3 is TGCGCCAGCAGCCCCCCGTTTCGACAGACCGATTCACCCCTCCACTTT. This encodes CASSPPFRQTDSPLHF.

The DNA for the CDR3 is TGTGCCAGCAGCCGACCACCGGGACAGGGTGGCAATGAGCAGTTCTTC. It encodes CASSRPPGQGGNEQFF. V usage is TRBV11-1 and J usage is TRBJ2-1; 9 bases match TRBD1. This CDR3 has 16 residues. V shed 5 bases and J 6 bases; nucleotides not matched to a gene: 11. Germline CDR1 SGHAT, CDR2 FQDESV (reference sequence).

The CDR3: CATISRDCTCWEQFF. In nucleotides, the CDR3 is TGTGCCACCATTTCGCGGGACTGCACATGTTGGGAGCAGTTCTTC. The rearrangement joins TRBV24-1 to TRBJ2-1; D possibly corresponds to TRBD2 (6 bases). The CDR3 runs 15 residues. The germline V gene encodes CDR1 KGHDR and CDR2 SFDVKD. Trimming cost V 8 bases and J 10 bases, with 23 bases left between them.

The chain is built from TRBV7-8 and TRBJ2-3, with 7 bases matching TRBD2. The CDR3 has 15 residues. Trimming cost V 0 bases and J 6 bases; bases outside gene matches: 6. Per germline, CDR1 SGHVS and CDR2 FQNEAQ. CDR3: CASSLALLAVDTQYF. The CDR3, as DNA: TGTGCCAGCAGCTTAGCTTTGCTAGCGGTGGATACGCAGTATTTT. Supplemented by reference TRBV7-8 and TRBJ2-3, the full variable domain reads GAGVSQSPRYKVAKRGQDVALRCDPISGHVSLFWYQQALGQGPEFLTYFQNEAQLDKSGLPSDRFFAERPEGSVSTLKIQRTQQEDSAVYLCASSLALLAVDTQYFGPGTRLTVL.

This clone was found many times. CDR3 coding DNA: TGTGCCAGCAGCTTCCTTAGCGGGAGGAACGATGAGCAGTTCTTC. This encodes CASSFLSGRNDEQFF. This chain links TRBV11-2 with TRBJ2-1, with 10 bases matching TRBD2. This CDR3 comprises 15 residues. Germline V CDR1 and CDR2: SGHAT, FQNNGV. V lost 3 bases, J lost 8 bases, and 7 bases stayed unmatched.

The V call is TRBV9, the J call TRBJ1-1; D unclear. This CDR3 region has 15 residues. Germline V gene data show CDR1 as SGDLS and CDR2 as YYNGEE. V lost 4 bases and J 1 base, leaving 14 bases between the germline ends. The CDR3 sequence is CASSPYPGGNTEAFF. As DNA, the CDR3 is TGTGCCAGCAGCCCTTACCCCGGAGGGAACACTGAAGCTTTCTTT.

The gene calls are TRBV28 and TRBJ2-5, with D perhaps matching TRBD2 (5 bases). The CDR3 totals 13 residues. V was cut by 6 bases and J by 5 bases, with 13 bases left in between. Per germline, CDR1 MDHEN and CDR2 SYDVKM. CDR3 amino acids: CASREPGGETQYF. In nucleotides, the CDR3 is TGTGCCAGCAGGGAACCCGGCGGGGAGACCCAGTACTTC.

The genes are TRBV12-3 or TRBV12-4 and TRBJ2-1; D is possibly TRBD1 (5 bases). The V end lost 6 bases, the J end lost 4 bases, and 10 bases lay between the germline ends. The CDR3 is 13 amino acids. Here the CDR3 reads CASSGTGYNEQFF. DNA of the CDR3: TGTGCCAGCAGCGGAACAGGTTACAATGAGCAGTTCTTC.

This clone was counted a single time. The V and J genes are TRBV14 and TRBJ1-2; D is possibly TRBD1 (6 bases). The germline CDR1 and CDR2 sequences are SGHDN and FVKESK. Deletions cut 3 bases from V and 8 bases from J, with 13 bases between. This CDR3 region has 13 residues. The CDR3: CASSQTTGSGYTF. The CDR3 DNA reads TGTGCCAGCAGCCAGACAACAGGGAGCGGCTACACCTTC. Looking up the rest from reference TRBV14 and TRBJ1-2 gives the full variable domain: EAGVTQFPSHSVIEKGQTVTLRCDPISGHDNLYWYRRVMGKEIKFLLHFVKESKQDESGMPNNRFLAERTGGTYSTLKVQPAELEDSGVYFCASSQTTGSGYTFGSGTRLTVV.

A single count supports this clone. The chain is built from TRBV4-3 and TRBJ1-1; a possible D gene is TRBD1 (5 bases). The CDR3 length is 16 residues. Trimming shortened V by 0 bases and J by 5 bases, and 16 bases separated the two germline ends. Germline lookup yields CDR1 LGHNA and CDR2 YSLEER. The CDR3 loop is CASSQDRKGRGTEAFF. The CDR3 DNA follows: TGCGCCAGCAGCCAAGATCGTAAGGGGCGGGGTACTGAAGCTTTCTTT.

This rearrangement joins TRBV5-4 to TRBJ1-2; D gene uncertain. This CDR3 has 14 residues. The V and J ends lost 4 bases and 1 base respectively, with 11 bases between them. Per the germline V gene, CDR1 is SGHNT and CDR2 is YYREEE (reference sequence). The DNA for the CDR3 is TGTGCCAGCAGCCCGGGGAGCCTTAACTATGGCTACACCTTC. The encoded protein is CASSPGSLNYGYTF.

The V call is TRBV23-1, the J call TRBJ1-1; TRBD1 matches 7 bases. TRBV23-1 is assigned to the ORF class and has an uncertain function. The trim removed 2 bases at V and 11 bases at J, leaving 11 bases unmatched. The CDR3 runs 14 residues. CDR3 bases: TGCGCCAGCAGTCAAAATCTGACAGGGAAGCGGGCTTTCTTT. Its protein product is CASSQNLTGKRAFF.

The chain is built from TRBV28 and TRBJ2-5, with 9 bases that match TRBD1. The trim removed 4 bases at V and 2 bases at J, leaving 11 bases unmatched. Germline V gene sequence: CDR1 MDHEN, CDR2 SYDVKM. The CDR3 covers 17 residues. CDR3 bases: TGTGCCAGCAGTTCCCTATACGGGACAGGGAAACAAGAGACCCAGTACTTC. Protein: CASSSLYGTGKQETQYF.